This section outlines one TCR beta chain sequence together with its context. Here immunoSEQ multiplex PCR was the method, and the copy in TCRdb shows in-frame clones only, minus some. The sample comprises around 120,000 clones, about 93% of which are singletons, and around 5.1% rests with the top ten. The sample comes from a study of T cell responses to AZD1222 COVID-19 vaccine. The CDR3 loop spans 14 amino acids. Germline CDR1 reads LNHDA; CDR2 reads SQIVND (reference sequence). V lost 9 bases to trimming and J lost 3 bases, with 17 bases between them. This chain joins TRBV19 and TRBJ1-1; TRBD1 might be the D (5 bases). This clonotype originated in an adult who received the AZD1222 COVID-19 vaccine. The material sequenced was peripheral blood, taken 28 days after the second AZD1222 dose. CDR3 in amino acids: CASWGLAGDTEAFF. For the CDR3, the DNA is TGTGCCAGCTGGGGCCTCGCTGGGGACACTGAAGCTTTCTTT.